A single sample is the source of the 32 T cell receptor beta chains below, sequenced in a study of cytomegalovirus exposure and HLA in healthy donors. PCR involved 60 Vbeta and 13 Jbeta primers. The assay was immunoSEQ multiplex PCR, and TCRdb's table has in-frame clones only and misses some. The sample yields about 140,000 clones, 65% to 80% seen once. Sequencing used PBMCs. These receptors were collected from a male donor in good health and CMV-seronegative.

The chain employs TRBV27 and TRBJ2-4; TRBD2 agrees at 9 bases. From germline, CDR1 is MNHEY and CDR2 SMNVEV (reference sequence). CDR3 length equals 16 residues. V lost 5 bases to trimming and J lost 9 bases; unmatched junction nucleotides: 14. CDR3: CASSHSLAGKGRIQYF. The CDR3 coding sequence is TGTGCCAGCAGTCACTCACTAGCGGGTAAAGGGCGCATTCAGTACTTC.

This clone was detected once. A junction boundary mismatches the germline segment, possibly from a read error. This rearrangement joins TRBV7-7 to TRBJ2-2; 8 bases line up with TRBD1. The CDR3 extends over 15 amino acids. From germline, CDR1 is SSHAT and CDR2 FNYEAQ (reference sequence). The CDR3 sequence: CASSPGGLNTGELFF. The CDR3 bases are TGTGCTAGCAGCCCAGGGGGCCTGAACACCGGGGAGCTGTTTTTT.

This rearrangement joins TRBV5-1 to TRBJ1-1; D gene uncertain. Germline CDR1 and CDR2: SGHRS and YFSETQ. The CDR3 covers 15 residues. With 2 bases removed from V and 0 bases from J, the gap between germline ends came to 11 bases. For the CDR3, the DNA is TGCGCCAGCAGCTTAATTTACAACATGAACACTGAAGCTTTCTTT. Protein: CASSLIYNMNTEAFF.

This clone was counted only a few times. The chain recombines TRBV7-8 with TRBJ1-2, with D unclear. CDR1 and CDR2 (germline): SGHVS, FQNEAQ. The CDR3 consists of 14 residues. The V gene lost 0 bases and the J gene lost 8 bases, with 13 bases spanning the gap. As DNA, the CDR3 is TGTGCCAGCAGCTTAGCGTTGGGCGTACTGGGCTACACCTTC. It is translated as CASSLALGVLGYTF.

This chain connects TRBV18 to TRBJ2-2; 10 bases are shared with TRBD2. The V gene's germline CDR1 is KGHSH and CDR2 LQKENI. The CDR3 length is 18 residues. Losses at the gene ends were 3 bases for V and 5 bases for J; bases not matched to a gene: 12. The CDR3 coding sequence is TGTGCCAGCTCACCCCCCCAGCGGGGGGGCCTTAGGACCGGGGAGCTGTTTTTT. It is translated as CASSPPQRGGLRTGELFF.

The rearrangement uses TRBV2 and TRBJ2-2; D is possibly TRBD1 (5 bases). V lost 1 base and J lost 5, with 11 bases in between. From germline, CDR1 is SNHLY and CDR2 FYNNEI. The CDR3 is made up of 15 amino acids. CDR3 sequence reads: CASSEEGLITGELFF. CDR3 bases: TGTGCCAGCAGTGAAGAGGGGCTGATTACCGGGGAGCTGTTTTTT.

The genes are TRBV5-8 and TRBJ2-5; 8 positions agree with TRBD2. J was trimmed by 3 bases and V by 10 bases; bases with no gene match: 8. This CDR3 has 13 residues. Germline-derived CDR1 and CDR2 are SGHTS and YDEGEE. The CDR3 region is CAPTGGGKETQYF. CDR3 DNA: TGTGCCCCCACCGGCGGGGGGAAAGAGACCCAGTACTTC.

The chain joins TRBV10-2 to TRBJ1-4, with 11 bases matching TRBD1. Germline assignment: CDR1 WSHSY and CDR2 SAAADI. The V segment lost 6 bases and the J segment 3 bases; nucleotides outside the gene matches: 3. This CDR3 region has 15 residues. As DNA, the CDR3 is TGCGCCAGCAGGGACAGGGGGCGGGCTAATGAAAAACTGTTTTTT. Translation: CASRDRGRANEKLFF.

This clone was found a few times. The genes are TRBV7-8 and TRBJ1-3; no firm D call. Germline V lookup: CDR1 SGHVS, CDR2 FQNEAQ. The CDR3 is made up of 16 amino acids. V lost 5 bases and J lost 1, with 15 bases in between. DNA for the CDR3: TGTGCCAGCAGCGCACAGCCGGGAACGTCTGGAAACACCATATATTTT. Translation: CASSAQPGTSGNTIYF.

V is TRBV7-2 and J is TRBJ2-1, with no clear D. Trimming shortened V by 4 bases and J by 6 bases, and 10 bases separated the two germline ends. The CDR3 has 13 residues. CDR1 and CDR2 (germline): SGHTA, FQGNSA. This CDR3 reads CASSSDLINEQFF. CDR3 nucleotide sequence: TGTGCCAGCAGCTCAGATCTCATCAATGAGCAGTTCTTC.

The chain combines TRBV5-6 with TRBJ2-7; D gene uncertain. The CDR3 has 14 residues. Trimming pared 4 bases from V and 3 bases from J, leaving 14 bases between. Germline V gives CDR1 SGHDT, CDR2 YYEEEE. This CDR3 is CASSLSGTDYEQYF. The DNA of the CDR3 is TGTGCCAGCAGCCTGTCAGGCACGGACTACGAGCAGTACTTC.

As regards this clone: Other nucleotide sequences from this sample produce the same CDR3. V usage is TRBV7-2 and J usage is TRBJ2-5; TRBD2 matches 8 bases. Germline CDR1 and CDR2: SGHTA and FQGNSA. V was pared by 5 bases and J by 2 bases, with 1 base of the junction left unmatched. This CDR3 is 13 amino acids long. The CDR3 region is CASSRGGQETQYF. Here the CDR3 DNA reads TGTGCCAGCAGCCGGGGGGGTCAAGAGACCCAGTACTTC.

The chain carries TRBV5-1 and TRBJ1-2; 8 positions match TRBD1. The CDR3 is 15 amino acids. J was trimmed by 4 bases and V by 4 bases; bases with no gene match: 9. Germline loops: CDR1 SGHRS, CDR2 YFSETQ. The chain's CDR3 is CASSLPRGLGYGYTF. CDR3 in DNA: TGCGCCAGCAGCCTCCCCAGGGGGCTAGGCTATGGCTACACCTTC.

CDR3 sequence (DNA): TGTGCCAGCAGCTTGGAGTCTACAAATGAGCAGTTCTTC. This codes for CASSLESTNEQFF. The chain recombines TRBV7-3 with TRBJ2-1; D unresolved. CDR1 is SGHTA and CDR2 is FQGTGA in the germline V gene. V was shortened by 3 bases and J by 7 bases, with 10 bases between the two germline ends. The CDR3 loop spans 13 amino acids.

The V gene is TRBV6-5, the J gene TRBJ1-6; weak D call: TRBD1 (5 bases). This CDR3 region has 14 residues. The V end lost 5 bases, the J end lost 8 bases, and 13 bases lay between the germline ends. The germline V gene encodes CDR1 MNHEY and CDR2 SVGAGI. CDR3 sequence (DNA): TGTGCCAGCAGTAGCCGGGGGTCGGATTCACCCCTCCACTTT. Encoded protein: CASSSRGSDSPLHF.

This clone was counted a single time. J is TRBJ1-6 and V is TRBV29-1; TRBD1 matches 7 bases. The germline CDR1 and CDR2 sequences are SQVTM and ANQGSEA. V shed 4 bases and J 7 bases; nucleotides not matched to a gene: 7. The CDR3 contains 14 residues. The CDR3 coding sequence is TGCAGCGTTGGAGGGACAGCGGAAAATTCACCCCTCCACTTT. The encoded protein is CSVGGTAENSPLHF.

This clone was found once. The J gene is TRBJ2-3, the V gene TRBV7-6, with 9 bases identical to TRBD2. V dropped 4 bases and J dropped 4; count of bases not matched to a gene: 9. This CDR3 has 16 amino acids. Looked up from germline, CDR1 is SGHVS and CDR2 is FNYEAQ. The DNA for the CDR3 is TGTGCCAGCAGCTCAAGGACTAGCGCGAGCGCAGATACGCAGTATTTT. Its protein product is CASSSRTSASADTQYF.

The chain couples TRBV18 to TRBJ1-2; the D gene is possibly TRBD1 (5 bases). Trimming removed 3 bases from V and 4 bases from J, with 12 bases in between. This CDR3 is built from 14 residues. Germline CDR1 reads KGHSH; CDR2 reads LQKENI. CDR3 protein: CASSPSGVGYGYTF. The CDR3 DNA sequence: TGTGCCAGCTCACCTTCGGGGGTCGGCTATGGCTACACCTTC.

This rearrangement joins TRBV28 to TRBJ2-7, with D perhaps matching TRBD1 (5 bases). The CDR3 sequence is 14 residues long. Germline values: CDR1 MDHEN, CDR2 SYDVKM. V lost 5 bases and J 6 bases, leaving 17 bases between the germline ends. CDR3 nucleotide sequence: TGTGCCAGCAGTAGACAGCTACGGAGACGCGAGCAGTACTTC. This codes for CASSRQLRRREQYF.

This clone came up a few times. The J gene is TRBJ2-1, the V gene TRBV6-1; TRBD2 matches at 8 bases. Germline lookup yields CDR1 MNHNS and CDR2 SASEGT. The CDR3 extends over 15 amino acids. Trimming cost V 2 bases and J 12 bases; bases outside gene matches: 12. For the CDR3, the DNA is TGTGCCAGCAGTGAAATCTGGGGGACTAGTACCCCGCAGTTCTTC. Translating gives CASSEIWGTSTPQFF.

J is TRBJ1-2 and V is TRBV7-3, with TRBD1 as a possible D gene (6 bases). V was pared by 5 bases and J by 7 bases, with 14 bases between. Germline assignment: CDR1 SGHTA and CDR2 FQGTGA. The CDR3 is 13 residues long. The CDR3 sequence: CASSPQQGTGYTF. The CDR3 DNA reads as TGTGCCAGCAGCCCTCAACAGGGTACTGGCTACACCTTC.

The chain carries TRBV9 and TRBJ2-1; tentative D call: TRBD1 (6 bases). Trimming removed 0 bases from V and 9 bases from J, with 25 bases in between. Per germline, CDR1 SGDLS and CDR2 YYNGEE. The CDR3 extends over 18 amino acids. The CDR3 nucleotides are TGTGCCAGCAGCGTAGGGGCACAGGGAAGGACCCTTTCCGTTGAGCAGTTCTTC. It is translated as CASSVGAQGRTLSVEQFF.

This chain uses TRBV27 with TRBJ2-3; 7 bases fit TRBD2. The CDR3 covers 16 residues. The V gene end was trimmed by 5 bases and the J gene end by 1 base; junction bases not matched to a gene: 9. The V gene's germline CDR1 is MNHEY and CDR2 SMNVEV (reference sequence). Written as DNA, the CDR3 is TGTGCCAGCAGTCGTAGCGGGCCAGCACGCACAGATACGCAGTATTTT. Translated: CASSRSGPARTDTQYF.

In nucleotides, the CDR3 is TGTGCCAGCAGCCCAAACACAGATACGCAGTATTTT. It codes for CASSPNTDTQYF. This chain joins TRBV9 and TRBJ2-3; D is ambiguous. This CDR3 has 12 residues. V lost 4 bases and J 2 bases, leaving 5 bases between the germline ends. Germline V gives CDR1 SGDLS, CDR2 YYNGEE.

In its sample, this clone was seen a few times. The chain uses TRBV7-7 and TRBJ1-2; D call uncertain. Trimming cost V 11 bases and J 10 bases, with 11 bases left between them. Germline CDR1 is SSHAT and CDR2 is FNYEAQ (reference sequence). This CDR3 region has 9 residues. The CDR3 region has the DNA TGTGCCCGGGCGGGCCTCTACACCTTC. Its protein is CARAGLYTF.

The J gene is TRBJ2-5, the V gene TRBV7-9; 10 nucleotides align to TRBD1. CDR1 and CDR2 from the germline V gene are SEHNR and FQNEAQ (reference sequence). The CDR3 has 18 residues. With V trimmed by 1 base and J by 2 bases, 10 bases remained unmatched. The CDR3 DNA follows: TGTGCCAGCAGCTTAGTTCGGACAGGGGGAGGGTGGCAAGAGACCCAGTACTTC. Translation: CASSLVRTGGGWQETQYF.

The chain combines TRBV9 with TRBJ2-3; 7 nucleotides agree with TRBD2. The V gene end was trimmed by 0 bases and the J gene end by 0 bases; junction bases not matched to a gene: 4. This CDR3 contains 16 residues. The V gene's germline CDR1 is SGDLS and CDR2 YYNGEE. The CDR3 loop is CASSVASGLSTDTQYF. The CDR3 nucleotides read TGTGCCAGCAGCGTAGCTAGCGGACTAAGCACAGATACGCAGTATTTT.

CDR3 nucleotide sequence: TGTGCCAGCAGCCCAGGACTAGCGGGAGGGTCCTGGGATACGCAGTATTTT. It specifies CASSPGLAGGSWDTQYF. The chain combines TRBV7-2 with TRBJ2-3, with 15 bases identical to TRBD2. The germline V gene has CDR1 SGHTA and CDR2 FQGNSA. The CDR3 contains 17 residues. The V gene end was trimmed by 5 bases and the J gene end by 6 bases; junction bases not matched to a gene: 9.

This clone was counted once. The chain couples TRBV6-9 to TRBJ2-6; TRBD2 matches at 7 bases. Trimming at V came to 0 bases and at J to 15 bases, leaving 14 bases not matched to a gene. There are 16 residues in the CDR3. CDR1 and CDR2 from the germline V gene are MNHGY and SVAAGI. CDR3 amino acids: CASSYSEGAGRDGLTF. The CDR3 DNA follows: TGTGCCAGCAGTTATTCAGAGGGTGCAGGGAGGGACGGCCTGACTTTC.

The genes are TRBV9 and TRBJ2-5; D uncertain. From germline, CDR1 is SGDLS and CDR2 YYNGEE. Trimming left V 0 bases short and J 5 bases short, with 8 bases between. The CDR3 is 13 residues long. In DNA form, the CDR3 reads TGTGCCAGCAGCGTAGCGGGTTTTGAGACCCAGTACTTC. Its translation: CASSVAGFETQYF.

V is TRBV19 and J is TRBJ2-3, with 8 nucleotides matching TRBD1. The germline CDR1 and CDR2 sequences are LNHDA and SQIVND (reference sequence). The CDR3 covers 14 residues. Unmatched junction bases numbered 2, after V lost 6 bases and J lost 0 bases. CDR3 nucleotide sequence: TGTGCCAGTAGCGACAGGGGAAGCACAGATACGCAGTATTTT. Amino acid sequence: CASSDRGSTDTQYF.

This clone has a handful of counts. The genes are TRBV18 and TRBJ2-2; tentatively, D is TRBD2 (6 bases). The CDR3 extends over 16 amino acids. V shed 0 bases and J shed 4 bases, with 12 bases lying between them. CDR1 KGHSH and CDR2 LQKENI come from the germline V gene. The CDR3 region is CASSPPQGLTTGELFF. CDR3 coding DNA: TGTGCCAGCTCACCACCCCAGGGACTGACCACCGGGGAGCTGTTTTTT.